The following is a T cell receptor (beta chain) sequence with its context. Its antigen target is currently unknown. Base qualities were left out, and no much larger clone turns up one base away. This sample stems from a study of control samples from healthy donors and cancer patients (dated by TCRdb to the early 2020s). Library method: the immunoSEQ multiplex PCR assay. Here the immuneACCESS table is served through TCRdb, limited to in-frame sequences with V and J called. Missing clones are a known gap in these copies; in checked studies unresolved V genes cover under half, and the rest lacks a known reason. A total of about 230,000 clones appear in this sample, around 79% of them only once. Roughly 15% of the sample rests with the top ten. The CDR3 starts with the cysteine, ends with the phenylalanine, and has 14 residues. The sequence is cut down to CDR3 DNA, 42 bases in frame from base 1. The CDR1 and CDR2 encoded by the germline V gene (reference sequence) are LNHDA and SQIVND. Trimming accounts for 5 bases at V and 8 bases at J, while the number of junction bases matched to no gene is 6.

This receptor was identified in a woman aged 55-70 years with lung cancer. Sequencing was done on a sample of PBMCs. Recombination linked TRBV19 to TRBJ2-1, with 10 middle bases fitting TRBD2. The nucleotide sequence is given as TGTGCCAGTAGTTTCAGCGGGAGGGCCCATGAGCAGTTCTTC. It codes for CASSFSGRAHEQFF.